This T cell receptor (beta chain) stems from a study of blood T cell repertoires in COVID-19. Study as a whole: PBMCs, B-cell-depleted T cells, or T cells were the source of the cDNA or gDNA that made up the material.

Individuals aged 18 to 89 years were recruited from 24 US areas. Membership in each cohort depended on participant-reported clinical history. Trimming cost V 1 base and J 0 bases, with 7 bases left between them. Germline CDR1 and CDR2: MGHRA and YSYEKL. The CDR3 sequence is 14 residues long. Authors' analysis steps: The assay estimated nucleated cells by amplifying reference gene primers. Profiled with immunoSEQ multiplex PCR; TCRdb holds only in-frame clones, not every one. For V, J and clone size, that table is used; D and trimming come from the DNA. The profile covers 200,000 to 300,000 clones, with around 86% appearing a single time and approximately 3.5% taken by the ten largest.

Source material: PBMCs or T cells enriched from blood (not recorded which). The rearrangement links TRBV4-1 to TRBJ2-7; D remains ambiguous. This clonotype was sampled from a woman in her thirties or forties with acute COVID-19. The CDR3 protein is CASSQVPVSYEQYF. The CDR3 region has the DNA TGCGCCAGCAGCCAAGTTCCCGTCTCCTACGAGCAGTACTTC.